One sample yielded the 2 T cell receptor beta chains listed below, sequenced in a study of blood T cell repertoires in COVID-19. This table comes from immunoSEQ multiplex PCR, and its TCRdb copy is limited to in-frame clones, with some not included. The data hold about 70,000 clones, with around 84% observed a single time. The sequenced sample was peripheral blood. These receptor sequences come from a woman aged 70-85 years with acute or convalescent COVID-19.

The rearrangement joins TRBV6-2 or TRBV6-3 to TRBJ2-1, with 9 bases fitting TRBD1. Germline-derived CDR1 and CDR2 are MNHEY and SVGEGT. The CDR3 is 15 amino acids. V dropped 5 bases and J dropped 6; count of bases not matched to a gene: 8. CDR3 DNA: TGTGCCAGCAGTCCCGGGACAGGGACTACCAATGAGCAGTTCTTC. Amino acids: CASSPGTGTTNEQFF.

This chain connects TRBV19 to TRBJ1-5; TRBD1 matches at 9 bases. Germline CDR1 reads LNHDA; CDR2 reads SQIVND (reference sequence). The CDR3 is made up of 16 amino acids. V lost 5 bases to trimming and J lost 7 bases; unmatched junction nucleotides: 12. The CDR3 nucleotides read TGTGCCAGTAGTCCTCGACCGGGACAGGGAAGCCAGCCCCAGCATTTT. Its translation is CASSPRPGQGSQPQHF.